This TCR beta chain was profiled in a study of T cell responses to AZD1222 COVID-19 vaccine. The study's findings and limits: In a largely white British group with more females than males, clonal diversity was possibly underestimated.

Profiling relied on immunoSEQ multiplex PCR, and the TCRdb table lists in-frame clones only, not all of them. The sample shows about 140,000 clones, 90% of them seen only once. The CDR3 is 16 amino acids. The germline gives CDR1 MNHEY, CDR2 SVGAGI. Trimming took off 0 bases at V and 2 bases at J, with 11 bases between the two ends. Remarks on this clone: Its cognate antigen is unknown.

The material sequenced was peripheral blood, taken 28 days after the second AZD1222 dose. The chain links TRBV6-5 to TRBJ1-3, with a possible D match to TRBD1 (6 bases). This TCR was recovered from an adult who received the AZD1222 COVID-19 vaccine. The CDR3 DNA follows: TGTGCCAGCAGTTACTCGGAGGGGGGTACTGGAAACACCATATATTTT. Protein sequence: CASSYSEGGTGNTIYF.